Below, 29 T cell receptor beta chains from the same sample are listed, as sequenced in a study of blood T cell repertoires in COVID-19. The assay was immunoSEQ multiplex PCR, and TCRdb's table has in-frame clones only and misses some. In the table there are fewer than 300,000 clones, roughly 88% of which are singletons. The specimen sequenced was PBMCs or T cells enriched from blood (not recorded which). These receptors were collected from a woman in her twenties or thirties who had recovered from COVID-19.

This chain joins TRBV28 and TRBJ2-7; D is possibly TRBD1 (5 bases). CDR3 length: 13 amino acids. V was cut by 2 bases and J by 4 bases, with 9 bases left in between. The germline gives CDR1 MDHEN, CDR2 SYDVKM. CDR3 bases: TGTGCCAGCAGTTTAAGGGGCGAATACGAGCAGTACTTC. Residues: CASSLRGEYEQYF.

The chain recombines TRBV7-9 with TRBJ1-2; tentatively, D is TRBD1 (6 bases). Germline values: CDR1 SEHNR, CDR2 FQNEAQ (reference sequence). Trimming removed 5 bases from V and 0 bases from J, with 19 bases in between. The length of the CDR3 is 17 residues. The CDR3, as DNA: TGTGCCAGCAGCCCCACAGGGAGGGGACCCACTAACTATGGCTACACCTTC. Translating it yields CASSPTGRGPTNYGYTF.

The chain employs TRBV28 and TRBJ1-2; 9 nucleotides match TRBD1. The ends lost 2 bases at V and 4 bases at J; junction bases unmatched: 5. Germline CDR1 reads MDHEN; CDR2 reads SYDVKM. The CDR3 contains 15 residues. The CDR3 sequence: CASSLSPGQGYGYTF. The CDR3 region has the DNA TGTGCCAGCAGTTTAAGCCCGGGACAGGGCTATGGCTACACCTTC.

The genes are TRBV13 and TRBJ1-1; 11 bases match TRBD1. The CDR3 covers 14 residues. V lost 5 bases, J lost 4 bases, and 3 bases stayed unmatched. Per the germline V gene, CDR1 is PRHDT and CDR2 is FYEKMQ (reference sequence). This chain's CDR3 is CASSLGTGGTEAFF. As DNA, the CDR3 is TGTGCCAGCAGCCTTGGGACAGGGGGCACTGAAGCTTTCTTT.

The chain carries TRBV5-1 and TRBJ2-1; TRBD2 matches at 10 bases. V gave up 2 bases and J gave up 1 base; unmatched junction bases: 6. Germline CDR1 reads SGHRS; CDR2 reads YFSETQ. The CDR3 runs 17 residues. The CDR3 DNA reads TGCGCCAGCAGCTTTGCTAGCGGGAGAGGGTCCTACAATGAGCAGTTCTTC. Its translation: CASSFASGRGSYNEQFF.

This chain uses TRBV4-1 with TRBJ2-5; 11 positions agree with TRBD2. Trimming cost V 3 bases and J 4 bases; bases outside gene matches: 13. The CDR3 runs 18 residues. Germline V gives CDR1 MGHRA, CDR2 YSYEKL. CDR3 loop: CASSHGELAGGVGETQYF. The CDR3 coding sequence is TGCGCCAGCAGCCACGGTGAGCTAGCGGGGGGCGTAGGAGAGACCCAGTACTTC.

This clone was picked up a small number of times. The rearrangement joins TRBV6-2 or TRBV6-3 to TRBJ2-2, with 13 bases fitting TRBD2. The V gene's germline CDR1 is MNHEY and CDR2 SVGEGT. V was pared by 4 bases and J by 8 bases, with 4 bases of the junction left unmatched. The CDR3 extends over 15 amino acids. The DNA for the CDR3 is TGTGCCAGCAGTTGGACTAGCGGGAGTCCTGGGGAGCTGTTTTTT. This translates into CASSWTSGSPGELFF.

V is TRBV5-4 and J is TRBJ2-7, with TRBD2 identical over 10 bases. Per germline, CDR1 SGHNT and CDR2 YYREEE (reference sequence). The V gene end was trimmed by 0 bases and the J gene end by 4 bases; junction bases not matched to a gene: 7. The CDR3 has 16 amino acids. DNA of the CDR3: TGTGCCAGCAGCTTGGGTCCTAGCGGGAGTAGTTACGAGCAGTACTTC. The encoded protein is CASSLGPSGSSYEQYF.

The chain links TRBV9 to TRBJ2-1; the D gene is possibly TRBD1 (6 bases). Germline CDR1 and CDR2: SGDLS and YYNGEE. Trimming took 2 bases from V and 6 from J, leaving 9 bases between them. CDR3 length: 13 residues. Written as DNA, the CDR3 is TGTGCCAGCAGCGTTTTAGGGGGCAATGAGCAGTTCTTC. Encoded protein: CASSVLGGNEQFF.

V gene TRBV30 combines with J gene TRBJ1-3; no firm D call. Looked up from germline, CDR1 is GTSNPN and CDR2 is SVGIG (reference sequence). V dropped 3 bases and J dropped 2 bases, with 14 bases sitting between them. The CDR3 consists of 15 residues. The CDR3 here is CAWSPFDWAGNTIYF. CDR3 in DNA: TGTGCCTGGAGCCCCTTCGACTGGGCTGGAAACACCATATATTTT.

V gene TRBV19 combines with J gene TRBJ2-7, with D perhaps TRBD2 (6 bases). The V end lost 5 bases, the J end lost 1 base, and 9 bases lay between the germline ends. Per germline, CDR1 LNHDA and CDR2 SQIVND (reference sequence). The CDR3 consists of 13 residues. The CDR3 loop is CASSPGRSYEQYF. The CDR3 DNA follows: TGTGCCAGTAGTCCGGGGAGGTCCTACGAGCAGTACTTC. Supplemented by reference TRBV19 and TRBJ2-7, the full variable domain reads DGGITQSPKYLFRKEGQNVTLSCEQNLNHDAMYWYRQDPGQGLRLIYYSQIVNDFQKGDIAEGYSVSREKKESFPLTVTSAQKNPTAFYLCASSPGRSYEQYFGPGTRLTVT.

The chain has TRBV3-1 (or the pseudogene TRBV3-2) and TRBJ1-2; 8 nucleotides align to TRBD1. CDR1 is LGHDT and CDR2 is YNNKEL in the germline V gene (reference sequence). V lost 1 base and J lost 8; bases outside the gene matches: 9. The CDR3 covers 15 residues. CDR3 nucleotide sequence: TGTGCCAGCAGCCAAGGGCCTAGCGGACAGGGAGGCTACACCTTC. As protein: CASSQGPSGQGGYTF.

The chain couples TRBV2 to TRBJ2-3; a weak D match, TRBD2 (6 bases). Trimming shortened V by 2 bases and J by 2 bases, and 14 bases separated the two germline ends. Germline V gene sequence: CDR1 SNHLY, CDR2 FYNNEI. This CDR3 contains 16 residues. Written as DNA, the CDR3 is TGTGCCAGCAGTGAAAATGGCGGGGCGATCACAGATACGCAGTATTTT. Translating it yields CASSENGGAITDTQYF.

The chain is built from TRBV7-8 and TRBJ2-5; a possible D gene is TRBD2 (6 bases). Germline-derived CDR1 and CDR2 are SGHVS and FQNEAQ. Trimming cost V 10 bases and J 4 bases, with 19 bases left between them. The CDR3 sequence is 14 residues long. The CDR3 sequence: CATHLGGPRETQYF. As DNA, the CDR3 is TGTGCCACCCACTTGGGGGGACCGAGAGAGACCCAGTACTTC. Combining the CDR3 with reference TRBV7-8 and TRBJ2-5 gives the whole variable domain GAGVSQSPRYKVAKRGQDVALRCDPISGHVSLFWYQQALGQGPEFLTYFQNEAQLDKSGLPSDRFFAERPEGSVSTLKIQRTQQEDSAVYLCATHLGGPRETQYFGPGTRLLVL.

This clone has just one count. The chain is built from TRBV28 and TRBJ1-1; D ambiguous. This CDR3 spans 15 amino acids. The germline CDR1 and CDR2 sequences are MDHEN and SYDVKM. V was pared by 4 bases and J by 8 bases, with 20 bases between. CDR3 residues: CASSSRWVLNSEAFF. In DNA, the CDR3 is TGTGCCAGCAGTTCACGTTGGGTCCTTAATAGCGAAGCTTTCTTT.

This clone was counted only a few times. Other DNA variants within this sample encode the same CDR3. This rearrangement joins TRBV5-8 to TRBJ1-5; no clear D gene. This CDR3 has 15 residues. Germline-derived CDR1 and CDR2 are SGHTS and YDEGEE. V was trimmed by 0 bases and J by 1 base, leaving 8 bases between them. Here the CDR3 DNA reads TGTGCCAGCAGCTTGGGTCAGGCCAGCAATCAGCCCCAGCATTTT. Translation gives CASSLGQASNQPQHF. Full variable domain (rest looked up from reference TRBV5-8 and TRBJ1-5): EAGVTQSPTHLIKTRGQQATLRCSPISGHTSVYWYQQALGLGLQFLLWYDEGEERNRGNFPPRFSGRQFPNYSSELNVNALELEDSALYLCASSLGQASNQPQHFGDGTRLSIL.

Details on this clone: Other DNA sequences of this sample code for an identical CDR3. This rearrangement joins TRBV24-1 to TRBJ1-2; 7 bases are shared with TRBD1. Trimming at V came to 4 bases and at J to 4 bases, leaving 2 bases not matched to a gene. The V gene's germline CDR1 is KGHDR and CDR2 SFDVKD. The CDR3 is made up of 13 amino acids. The CDR3, as DNA: TGTGCCACCAGTGAGACAGGGCGCTATGGCTACACCTTC. Encoded protein: CATSETGRYGYTF.

The chain has TRBV9 and TRBJ1-1; 7 nucleotides line up with TRBD1. This CDR3 is built from 14 residues. V was clipped by 4 bases and J by 1 base; unmatched bases: 4. In germline, CDR1 is SGDLS, CDR2 YYNGEE. This CDR3 is CASSPRDRNTEAFF. In DNA form, the CDR3 reads TGTGCCAGCAGCCCTCGGGACAGGAACACTGAAGCTTTCTTT.

The genes are TRBV19 and TRBJ1-2; maybe TRBD1 (5 bases). CDR1 and CDR2 (germline): LNHDA, SQIVND (reference sequence). The CDR3 loop spans 17 amino acids. The V end was cut by 6 bases, the J end by 3 bases, with 23 bases between. CDR3 protein: CASRMGPLAMAYYGYTF. The CDR3 DNA reads as TGTGCCAGTAGGATGGGACCTCTAGCGATGGCCTACTATGGCTACACCTTC.

The chain recombines TRBV14 with TRBJ1-2; D gene unclear. The V gene's germline CDR1 is SGHDN and CDR2 FVKESK. The CDR3 covers 13 residues. The V end was cut by 4 bases, the J end by 6 bases, with 12 bases between. CDR3: CASSLLRSNGYTF. The CDR3 DNA follows: TGTGCCAGCAGCCTATTAAGGAGCAATGGCTACACCTTC. Looking up the rest from reference TRBV14 and TRBJ1-2 gives the full variable domain: EAGVTQFPSHSVIEKGQTVTLRCDPISGHDNLYWYRRVMGKEIKFLLHFVKESKQDESGMPNNRFLAERTGGTYSTLKVQPAELEDSGVYFCASSLLRSNGYTFGSGTRLTVV.

The V gene is TRBV6-5, the J gene TRBJ2-7, with D unresolved. The length of the CDR3 is 11 residues. Trimming removed 5 bases at V and 2 bases at J, with 4 bases between. Germline CDR1 MNHEY, CDR2 SVGAGI. CDR3 sequence (DNA): TGTGCCAGCAGTACTCCCTACGAGCAGTACTTC. Amino acids: CASSTPYEQYF.

The rearrangement links TRBV3-1 (or the pseudogene TRBV3-2) to TRBJ1-2, with D possibly matching TRBD1 (6 bases). Germline loops: CDR1 LGHDT, CDR2 YNNKEL (reference sequence). CDR3 length: 14 residues. Trimming stripped 4 bases from V and 0 bases from J, with 9 bases between. CDR3 residues: CASSPGTSNYGYTF. The CDR3 bases are TGTGCCAGCAGCCCCGGGACATCTAACTATGGCTACACCTTC.

The chain has TRBV3-1 (or the pseudogene TRBV3-2) and TRBJ1-6, with D possibly TRBD1 on 6 matching bases. The CDR3 is 21 amino acids. The V and J ends lost 0 bases and 0 bases respectively, with 21 bases between them. Per the germline V gene, CDR1 is LGHDT and CDR2 is YNNKEL (reference sequence). In nucleotides, the CDR3 is TGTGCCAGCAGCCAAGATCTTGGGGGCATCAGGCTGAGCTCCTATAATTCACCCCTCCACTTT. This encodes CASSQDLGGIRLSSYNSPLHF.

The chain joins TRBV20-1 to TRBJ1-6; D perhaps matches TRBD1 (5 bases). CDR3 size: 15 residues. Germline V gives CDR1 DFQATT, CDR2 SNEGSKA (reference sequence). Trimming pared 6 bases from V and 7 bases from J, leaving 19 bases between. CDR3 in amino acids: CSASGDSGTNSPLHF. The CDR3 region has the DNA TGCAGTGCGAGTGGGGACTCTGGAACCAATTCACCCCTCCACTTT.

This sequence joins TRBV6-5 and TRBJ1-2; TRBD1 is a possible D gene (6 bases). V was cut by 6 bases and J by 7 bases, with 15 bases left in between. The CDR3 is 13 residues long. Germline CDR1 MNHEY, CDR2 SVGAGI. CDR3 amino acids: CASRLQGRGGYTF. In DNA form, the CDR3 reads TGTGCCAGCAGACTACAGGGTCGGGGTGGCTACACCTTC.

This rearrangement joins TRBV7-9 to TRBJ2-3; the match to TRBD2 covers 11 bases. From germline, CDR1 is SEHNR and CDR2 FQNEAQ (reference sequence). V shed 2 bases and J 1 base; nucleotides not matched to a gene: 2. CDR3 length: 16 residues. The CDR3 loop reads CASSLPTSGGTDTQYF. In nucleotides, the CDR3 is TGTGCCAGCAGCTTACCGACTAGCGGGGGCACAGATACGCAGTATTTT.

This rearrangement joins TRBV5-6 to TRBJ1-6; 9 positions match TRBD1. The germline V gene has CDR1 SGHDT and CDR2 YYEEEE. V was clipped by 0 bases and J by 14 bases; unmatched bases: 9. This CDR3 has 15 residues. CDR3 loop: CASSLERTGVVTLHF. The CDR3 nucleotides read TGTGCCAGCAGCTTGGAAAGGACAGGGGTCGTAACCCTCCACTTT.

V gene TRBV2 combines with J gene TRBJ2-3; D is possibly TRBD1 (6 bases). Germline V CDR1 and CDR2: SNHLY, FYNNEI. The germline V and J ends were trimmed by 6 bases and 5 bases, with 12 bases remaining between them. The CDR3 covers 13 residues. CDR3: CASRGEGEDTQYF. The CDR3 bases are TGTGCCAGCAGGGGTGAGGGGGAAGATACGCAGTATTTT. The full variable domain, rest sourced from reference TRBV2 and TRBJ2-3, is EPEVTQTPSHQVTQMGQEVILRCVPISNHLYFYWYRQILGQKVEFLVSFYNNEISEKSEIFDDQFSVERPDGSNFTLKIRSTKLEDSAMYFCASRGEGEDTQYFGPGTRLTVL.

The CDR3 bases are TGTGCCAGCTCGTCCGACAGGGTCGGTAATGAAAAACTGTTTTTT. It encodes CASSSDRVGNEKLFF. V is TRBV18 and J is TRBJ1-4; 7 bases are shared with TRBD1. V shed 6 bases and J 4 bases; nucleotides not matched to a gene: 8. Germline V gives CDR1 KGHSH, CDR2 LQKENI. This CDR3 is 15 amino acids long.